One sample yielded the 8 T cell receptor beta chains listed below, sequenced in a study of blood T cells in healthy people across ages. Through a sample-barcoded 5' primer and a J-beta primer mix, a second PCR was run for roughly 6 to 11 cycles. TCRdb fed the 5' RACE reads into MiXCR, producing one record per CDR3 protein. The table records hundreds of thousands of distinct CDR3 sequences, roughly 49% of them present only once. The sequenced material came from blood. The receptors were gathered from a woman aged 55-70 years in good health.

In DNA, the CDR3 is TGTGCCAGCAGTGAAATGGCAGGGGGGGACGAGCAGTACTTC. Protein: CASSEMAGGDEQYF. This chain uses TRBV6-1 with TRBJ2-7; either TRBD1 or TRBD2 may supply D (7 bases each). Germline assignment: CDR1 MNHNS and CDR2 SASEGT. Trimming left V 2 bases short and J 5 bases short, with 13 bases between. This CDR3 contains 14 residues.

The sample holds a few counts of this clonotype. The chain carries TRBV4-3 and TRBJ2-5, with no clear D. Trimming took 0 bases from V and 4 from J, leaving 12 bases between them. The CDR3 sequence is 15 residues long. The germline gives CDR1 LGHNA, CDR2 YSLEER. CDR3 in DNA: TGCGCCAGCAGCCAAGATAGTCCAGTTTTAGAGACCCAGTACTTC. Protein sequence: CASSQDSPVLETQYF.

The chain carries TRBV5-1 and TRBJ2-1, with D unclear. There are 14 residues in the CDR3. V was pared by 0 bases and J by 4 bases, with 8 bases between. Germline loops: CDR1 SGHRS, CDR2 YFSETQ. The CDR3 DNA reads as TGCGCCAGCAGCTTGGGGTCGAAGTACAATGAGCAGTTCTTC. It is translated as CASSLGSKYNEQFF.

In its sample, this clonotype was seen a few times. The chain combines TRBV7-2 with TRBJ2-7, with D possibly called TRBD1 or TRBD2 (5 bases each). V was pared by 2 bases and J by 4 bases, with 12 bases between. Per germline, CDR1 SGHTA and CDR2 FQGNSA. This CDR3 is 14 amino acids long. This chain's CDR3 is CASSLLQGAYEQYF. In DNA form, the CDR3 reads TGTGCCAGCAGCTTACTCCAGGGAGCGTACGAGCAGTACTTC.

The chain couples TRBV27 to TRBJ2-3; 10 bases are shared with TRBD2. This CDR3 is built from 16 residues. Trimming cost V 7 bases and J 4 bases; bases outside gene matches: 11. Per the germline V gene, CDR1 is MNHEY and CDR2 is SMNVEV (reference sequence). The CDR3 reads CASTRGAGGPPDTQYF. CDR3 nucleotide sequence: TGTGCCAGCACTAGGGGAGCGGGAGGGCCCCCAGATACGCAGTATTTT.

This chain joins TRBV2 and TRBJ1-6; no clear D gene. V was cut by 0 bases and J by 9 bases, with 12 bases left in between. CDR3 length equals 15 residues. Germline CDR1 and CDR2: SNHLY and FYNNEI. The CDR3 loop reads CASSEALGYSSPLHF. The CDR3 DNA follows: TGTGCCAGCAGTGAAGCGCTGGGGTACAGTTCACCCCTCCACTTT.

The CDR3 DNA is TGCGCCAGCAGCTTGGTTTACAGGGATAACTACAATGAGCAGTACTTC. This gives the protein CASSLVYRDNYNEQYF. The rearrangement uses TRBV5-1 and TRBJ2-1, with a tentative D call TRBD1 (6 bases). The DNA end favors TRBJ2-7, so the J call may be wrong. The V gene's germline CDR1 is SGHRS and CDR2 YFSETQ. This CDR3 has 16 amino acids.

J is TRBJ2-7 and V is TRBV7-8; 7 bases map to TRBD1. V gave up 5 bases and J gave up 5 bases; unmatched junction bases: 9. Germline V gene sequence: CDR1 SGHVS, CDR2 FQNEAQ. CDR3 length: 14 amino acids. The CDR3 loop reads CASSVQGMLDEQYF. The CDR3 DNA follows: TGTGCCAGCAGCGTACAGGGGATGTTAGACGAGCAGTACTTC.